Listed below are T cell receptor beta chains from one sample, sequenced in a study of blood T cells in healthy people across ages. MiXCR was run by TCRdb on the 5' RACE reads, yielding one entry per CDR3 protein. The data hold 750,000 to 1,000,000 distinct CDR3 sequences, with about 27% observed a single time. The sample also formed part of further work on T cells of mothers and their children.

Sequenced sample: blood. Receptors originate from a woman aged 40 to 50 in good health. The CDR3 runs from the conserved cysteine through the conserved F or W. The D gene is left open where the match is weak. Clone size is stated in some rows and not others, as once, few, many or a class when expanded.

TRBD2	TRBV4-1	-	17	TRBJ2-2	TGCGCCAGCAGCCAAGTGGCAAGCGGGGGGGCGGCCGGGGAGCTGTTTTTT	CASSQVASGGAAGELFF
TRBD1	TRBV12-3/TRBV12-4	many	12	TRBJ1-2	TGTGCCAGCCGACAGGGCCCCTATGGCTACACCTTC	CASRQGPYGYTF
TRBD1	TRBV20-1	-	15	TRBJ2-1	TGCAGTGCTCCCGAGACAGGGTTTTCCGTCAATGAGCAGTTCTTC	CSAPETGFSVNEQFF
-	TRBV11-1	many	16	TRBJ2-5	TGTGCCAGCAGCTCCGACGACGACAGGTCTGGAGAGACCCAGTACTTC	CASSSDDDRSGETQYF
TRBD1	TRBV6-2/TRBV6-3	few	13	TRBJ1-1	TGTGCCAGCAGAGACAGGGATTACACTGAAGCTTTCTTT	CASRDRDYTEAFF
-	TRBV20-1	-	14	TRBJ2-7	TGCAGTGCTACAAACGTGGGGGATGAGTACGAGCAGTACTTC	CSATNVGDEYEQYF
TRBD1	TRBV12-3/TRBV12-4	few	14	TRBJ2-1	TGTGCCAGCATCCCCGGGACAGGGGACAATGAGCAGTTCTTC	CASIPGTGDNEQFF
-	TRBV5-6	few	14	TRBJ1-1	TGTGCCAGCAGCTTTTACACTTTAGACACTGAAGCTTTCTTT	CASSFYTLDTEAFF
TRBD1	TRBV7-9	-	15	TRBJ2-3	TGTGCCAGCAGCATGACAGGGGGAGTTGTGGATACGCAGTATTTT	CASSMTGGVVDTQYF
-	TRBV20-1	-	15	TRBJ2-3	TGCAGTGCTAGAGGGGAGGCCTCTAGCACAGATACGCAGTATTTT	CSARGEASSTDTQYF
TRBD1	TRBV6-1	few	15	TRBJ2-1	TGTGCCAGCAGCACCGACCCAGGGGGCTACAATGAGCAGTTCTTC	CASSTDPGGYNEQFF